This entry lists 25 T cell receptor beta chains sequenced from one sample in a study of T cells in Graves' hyperthyroidism and ophthalmopathy. TCR beta CDR3 sequences were amplified from RNA transcripts. First-round RT-PCR with HTBI primers amplified the TCR CDR3 region. One entry per CDR3 protein, called by TCRdb with MiXCR from the multiplex PCR reads. Of around 420,000 distinct CDR3 sequences in the sample, approximately 14% were seen once. The sequencing input was blood. Receptors were obtained from a woman between 18 and 30 years old with Graves' hyperthyroidism.

In this sample, this clonotype turned up many times. V usage is TRBV5-5 and J usage is TRBJ1-1; no clear D gene. The V gene lost 4 bases and the J gene lost 11 bases, with 9 bases spanning the gap. Germline lookup yields CDR1 SGHKS and CDR2 YYEKEE (reference sequence). The CDR3 runs 10 residues. This CDR3 reads CASSPGGAFF. The CDR3 bases are TGTGCCAGCAGCCCGGGCGGGGCTTTCTTT.

This clonotype occurred a few times. The chain combines TRBV10-3 with TRBJ1-5; weak D call: TRBD1 (6 bases). The CDR3 extends over 16 amino acids. Germline values: CDR1 ENHRY, CDR2 SYGVKD. Trimming took 0 bases from V and 1 from J, leaving 10 bases between them. The CDR3 nucleotides are TGTGCCATCAGTGAGTCGGGGGGGCTCAGCAATCAGCCCCAGCATTTT. Protein product: CAISESGGLSNQPQHF.

This chain uses TRBV5-4 with TRBJ1-6; D perhaps matches TRBD1 (5 bases). Germline V gives CDR1 SGHNT, CDR2 YYREEE (reference sequence). CDR3 length: 16 amino acids. The V and J ends lost 0 bases and 7 bases respectively, with 14 bases between them. The chain's CDR3 is CASSLEAGRTNSPLHF. The CDR3 nucleotides read TGTGCCAGCAGCTTGGAGGCAGGGAGAACGAATTCACCCCTCCACTTT.

The CDR3 here is CATSDLSGGRSSYNEQFF. The CDR3 DNA is TGTGCCACCAGTGATTTGAGCGGCGGGAGAAGCTCCTACAATGAGCAGTTCTTC. This sequence joins TRBV24-1 and TRBJ2-1, with TRBD2 identical over 7 bases. With 0 bases clipped from V and 0 bases from J, the junction kept 7 bases outside the gene matches. CDR3 size: 18 residues. CDR1 is KGHDR and CDR2 is SFDVKD in the germline V gene.

The sample holds many counts of this clonotype. V usage is TRBV11-3 and J usage is TRBJ1-1; TRBD1 agrees at 9 bases. The CDR3 contains 13 residues. Germline assignment: CDR1 SGHNT and CDR2 YENEEA. J was trimmed by 8 bases and V by 5 bases; bases with no gene match: 6. Here the CDR3 DNA reads TGTGCCAGCAGCGTAACAGACAGGGGGGAAGCTTTCTTT. It codes for CASSVTDRGEAFF.

The V call is TRBV7-2, the J call TRBJ2-3; tentatively, D is TRBD1 or TRBD2 (6 bases each). Between the trimmed V and J ends, which lost 4 bases and 6 bases, there was a span of 17 bases. Germline V lookup: CDR1 SGHTA, CDR2 FQGNSA. The CDR3 is made up of 15 amino acids. The CDR3 DNA reads as TGTGCCAGCAGCTCAAGGGGGGTGGGTTGGGATACGCAGTATTTT. Its protein product is CASSSRGVGWDTQYF. The entire variable domain, with the rest obtained from reference TRBV7-2 and TRBJ2-3, is as follows: GAGVSQSPSNKVTEKGKDVELRCDPISGHTALYWYRQSLGQGLEFLIYFQGNSAPDKSGLPSDRFSAERTGGSVSTLTIQRTQQEDSAVYLCASSSRGVGWDTQYFGPGTRLTVL.

This clonotype has just a few counts. The chain couples TRBV4-2 to TRBJ2-7, with D tentatively TRBD1 or TRBD2 (5 bases each). V lost 1 base, J lost 0 bases, and 13 bases lay in between. This CDR3 is built from 16 residues. The germline V gene has CDR1 LGHNA and CDR2 YNFKEQ. CDR3 in DNA: TGTGCCAGCAGCCAAGGGGGGTCCTTAAGCTCCTACGAGCAGTACTTC. It yields the protein CASSQGGSLSSYEQYF.

This clonotype appeared many times. The gene calls are TRBV7-2 and TRBJ2-3, with 14 bases that match TRBD2. The CDR3 sequence is 15 residues long. Germline CDR1 SGHTA, CDR2 FQGNSA. V shed 3 bases, J shed 5 bases, and the junction held 1 base outside the gene matches. The CDR3 region is CASSFGTSGGDTQYF. In DNA, the CDR3 is TGTGCCAGCAGCTTCGGGACTAGCGGGGGAGATACGCAGTATTTT.

This clonotype was found many times. The rearrangement uses TRBV20-1 and TRBJ2-3; TRBD2 might be the D (6 bases). Trimming took 4 bases from V and 0 from J, leaving 11 bases between them. The CDR3 totals 14 residues. Germline V CDR1 and CDR2: DFQATT, SNEGSKA (reference sequence). The CDR3 reads CSAIGEASTDTQYF. CDR3 in DNA: TGCAGTGCTATTGGGGAGGCGAGCACAGATACGCAGTATTTT.

The J gene is TRBJ1-6, the V gene TRBV7-9; no firm D call. Germline V lookup: CDR1 SEHNR, CDR2 FQNEAQ (reference sequence). The CDR3 runs to 16 residues. Trimming shortened V by 5 bases and J by 10 bases, and 21 bases separated the two germline ends. The CDR3 sequence is CASSQEGGGIGSPLHF. The CDR3 nucleotides are TGTGCCAGCAGCCAAGAGGGTGGAGGGATAGGCTCACCCCTCCACTTT.

This clonotype was observed at least ten times. This rearrangement joins TRBV6-1 to TRBJ1-1; 7 bases match TRBD1. The CDR3 is made up of 14 amino acids. The trim removed 7 bases at V and 7 bases at J, leaving 12 bases unmatched. Germline CDR1 MNHNS, CDR2 SASEGT. CDR3 protein: CASKADREGSEAFF. For the CDR3, the DNA is TGTGCCAGCAAAGCAGACAGGGAGGGCAGTGAAGCTTTCTTT.

Ten or more counts support this clonotype. The rearrangement joins TRBV6-5 to TRBJ1-1, with D maybe TRBD1 (6 bases). Germline CDR1 is MNHEY and CDR2 is SVGAGI. Trimming pared 2 bases from V and 1 base from J, leaving 11 bases between. This CDR3 comprises 15 residues. The chain's CDR3 is CASSYGGGGNTEAFF. In nucleotides, the CDR3 is TGTGCCAGCAGTTACGGCGGGGGCGGGAACACTGAAGCTTTCTTT.

Ten or more counts support this clonotype. This chain connects TRBV12-3 or TRBV12-4 to TRBJ2-7; 12 nucleotides agree with TRBD2. The CDR3 covers 18 residues. V was clipped by 4 bases and J by 3 bases; unmatched bases: 13. The CDR3 is CASSSRLAGAPGVYEQYF. The CDR3 nucleotides read TGTGCCAGCAGTTCCCGACTAGCGGGAGCGCCAGGTGTCTACGAGCAGTACTTC.

This clonotype was observed at least ten times. The J gene is TRBJ2-2, the V gene TRBV10-1; perhaps TRBD2 as D (5 bases). The V gene's germline CDR1 is WNHNN and CDR2 SYGVQD (reference sequence). This CDR3 is built from 15 residues. The ends were cut back, 3 bases at V and 5 bases at J, with 13 bases in the middle. The CDR3 DNA follows: TGCGCCAGCAGTGACCCGAACCGAGGGACCGGGGAGCTGTTTTTT. It encodes CASSDPNRGTGELFF.

The genes are TRBV11-2 and TRBJ1-2; no clear D. This CDR3 has 15 amino acids. The germline V and J ends were trimmed by 5 bases and 7 bases, with 20 bases remaining between them. Looked up from germline, CDR1 is SGHAT and CDR2 is FQNNGV. The CDR3 loop is CASSVSGRLRTGYTF. DNA of the CDR3: TGTGCCAGCAGCGTAAGTGGGCGGCTTAGGACTGGCTACACCTTC.

Points on this clonotype: Germline is not matched at one junction end, which may reflect a read error. The chain employs TRBV6-1 and TRBJ2-1; possibly TRBD2 for D (5 bases). Germline V lookup: CDR1 MNHNS, CDR2 SASEGT. This CDR3 is built from 14 residues. For the CDR3, the DNA is TGTGCCAGCGCGACTATCGCCTCCTACAATGAGCAGCTCTTC. Residues: CASATIASYNEQLF.

This clonotype was counted ten times or more. V gene TRBV28 combines with J gene TRBJ1-2; D is unclear. The CDR3 is made up of 13 amino acids. Germline CDR1 MDHEN, CDR2 SYDVKM. Trimming took off 3 bases at V and 3 bases at J, with 8 bases between the two ends. CDR3 nucleotide sequence: TGTGCCAGCAGTTTCAATCCCGACTATGGCTACACCTTC. This sequence encodes CASSFNPDYGYTF.

This clonotype occurred many times. DNA of the CDR3: TGTGCCAGCAGACTGGAGGGGAATACGCAGTATTTT. It encodes CASRLEGNTQYF. The V call is TRBV7-9, the J call TRBJ2-3; weak D call: TRBD2 (6 bases). Trimming pared 6 bases from V and 7 bases from J, leaving 11 bases between. The CDR3 covers 12 residues. Per the germline V gene, CDR1 is SEHNR and CDR2 is FQNEAQ (reference sequence).

Regarding this clonotype: Because it lacks the conserved phenylalanine or tryptophan at the end, this CDR3 is likely a read error. This chain links TRBV5-4 with TRBJ1-1, with D unclear. V gave up 2 bases and J gave up 0 bases, with 8 bases separating them. The CDR3 length is 14 residues. Germline V CDR1 and CDR2: SGHNT, YYREEE (reference sequence). In DNA form, the CDR3 reads TGTGCCAGCAGCTTACCGAGGATGAACACTGAAGCTTTCCTT. It yields the protein CASSLPRMNTEAFL.

Many counts were recorded for this clonotype. This chain connects TRBV6-1 to TRBJ1-5; D remains unclear. CDR1 and CDR2 from the germline V gene are MNHNS and SASEGT. V gave up 3 bases and J gave up 5 bases, with 26 bases separating them. The CDR3 length is 19 residues. CDR3 sequence reads: CASSDQLQRLVIRDQPQHF. The CDR3 nucleotides read TGTGCCAGCAGTGACCAACTACAGAGGCTGGTCATACGGGATCAGCCCCAGCATTTT.

This clonotype was seen ten or more times. This sequence joins TRBV20-1 and TRBJ1-1; D is uncertain. Deletions cut 4 bases from V and 2 bases from J, with 23 bases between. Germline V gene sequence: CDR1 DFQATT, CDR2 SNEGSKA (reference sequence). The CDR3 runs to 17 residues. CDR3 bases: TGCAGTGCTACTCAATCCGGGCCACGGGCTTTTAACACTGAAGCTTTCTTT. It codes for CSATQSGPRAFNTEAFF.

The sample holds many counts of this clonotype. V is TRBV5-1 and J is TRBJ2-1, with D possibly TRBD2 on 6 matching bases. Trimming pared 1 base from V and 1 base from J, leaving 21 bases between. This CDR3 has 19 amino acids. Germline V CDR1 and CDR2: SGHRS, YFSETQ. CDR3: CASSLPGLRTMGSYNEQFF. Here the CDR3 DNA reads TGCGCCAGCAGCTTGCCGGGACTTAGAACCATGGGGTCCTACAATGAGCAGTTCTTC.

This chain links TRBV7-3 with TRBJ1-6, with D perhaps TRBD1 (5 bases). CDR1 and CDR2 (germline): SGHTA, FQGTGA. Trimming removed 4 bases at V and 7 bases at J, with 11 bases between. The CDR3 spans 14 residues. CDR3 DNA sequence: TGTGCCAGCAGCTCGGGACTGACAAATTCACCCCTCCACTTT. This sequence encodes CASSSGLTNSPLHF.

This clonotype has more than one count but fewer than ten. The genes are TRBV20-1 and TRBJ2-1; possibly TRBD2 for D (6 bases). The ends were cut back, 3 bases at V and 4 bases at J, with 22 bases in the middle. This CDR3 spans 17 amino acids. CDR1 is DFQATT and CDR2 is SNEGSKA in the germline V gene (reference sequence). The CDR3 here is CSASGQDRLGRYNEQFF. CDR3 in DNA: TGCAGTGCTAGCGGTCAGGATCGATTAGGGAGGTACAATGAGCAGTTCTTC.

This clonotype was observed many times. The rearrangement joins TRBV6-5 to TRBJ2-1; D is unresolved. Germline V gives CDR1 MNHEY, CDR2 SVGAGI. Trimming left V 0 bases short and J 4 bases short, with 4 bases between. The CDR3 loop spans 13 amino acids. The CDR3, as DNA: TGTGCCAGCAGTTACTCTCGGTACAATGAGCAGTTCTTC. It specifies CASSYSRYNEQFF.